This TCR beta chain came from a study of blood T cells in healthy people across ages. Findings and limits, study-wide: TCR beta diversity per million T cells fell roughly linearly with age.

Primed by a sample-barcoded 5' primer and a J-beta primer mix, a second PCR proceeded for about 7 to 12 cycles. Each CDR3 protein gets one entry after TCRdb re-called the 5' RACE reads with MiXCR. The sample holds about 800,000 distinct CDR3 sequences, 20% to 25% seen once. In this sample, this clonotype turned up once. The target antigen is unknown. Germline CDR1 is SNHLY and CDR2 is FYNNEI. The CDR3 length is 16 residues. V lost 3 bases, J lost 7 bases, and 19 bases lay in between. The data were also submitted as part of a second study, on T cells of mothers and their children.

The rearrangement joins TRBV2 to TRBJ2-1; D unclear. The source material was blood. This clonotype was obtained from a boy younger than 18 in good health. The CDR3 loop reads CASSDWVSSTWNEQFF. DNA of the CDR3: TGTGCCAGCAGTGATTGGGTCTCGTCGACTTGGAATGAGCAGTTCTTC.